This T cell receptor beta chain was observed in a study of blood T cell repertoires in COVID-19. Study-level information: Samples representing acute and convalescent COVID-19 were sourced from the United States, Italy and Spain. PBMCs, B-cell-depleted T cells, or T cells were the source of the cDNA or gDNA that made up the material.

This CDR3 is 18 amino acids long. V lost 0 bases, J lost 6 bases, and 14 bases stayed unmatched. Germline values: CDR1 SGHTA, CDR2 FQGTGA. The participants were between about 18 and 95 years old and came from 24 US areas. For recovered donors of Cohort 3, there were two negative PCRs, clearance, or symptom resolution. Sequenced by immunoSEQ multiplex PCR; TCRdb stores in-frame clones only, minus some. The sample contains around 200,000 clones, roughly 85% of which appear only once. The source of this sequence is a man aged 35 to 55 who had recovered from COVID-19. The sequencing input was PBMCs or T cells enriched from blood (not recorded which). This sequence joins TRBV7-3 and TRBJ2-1; 7 bases are shared with TRBD2. CDR3 sequence (DNA): TGTGCCAGCAGCTTAACGGCCCCCCGGGGACTATTCCGCAATGAGCAGTTCTTC. This sequence encodes CASSLTAPRGLFRNEQFF.